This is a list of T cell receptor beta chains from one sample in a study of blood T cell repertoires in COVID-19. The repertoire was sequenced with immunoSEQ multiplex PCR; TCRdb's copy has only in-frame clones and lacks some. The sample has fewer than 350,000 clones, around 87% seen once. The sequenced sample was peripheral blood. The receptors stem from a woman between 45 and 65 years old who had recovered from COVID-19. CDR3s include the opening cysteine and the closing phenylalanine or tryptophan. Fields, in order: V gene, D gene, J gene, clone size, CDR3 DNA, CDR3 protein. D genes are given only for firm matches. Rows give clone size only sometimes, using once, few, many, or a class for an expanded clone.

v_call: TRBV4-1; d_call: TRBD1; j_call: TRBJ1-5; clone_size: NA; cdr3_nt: TGCGCCAGCAGCCAAGATTCCTGGGACAGGAGAAGTCAGCCCCAGCATTTT; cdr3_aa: CASSQDSWDRRSQPQHF
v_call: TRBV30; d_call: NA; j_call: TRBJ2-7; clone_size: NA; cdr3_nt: TGTGCCTGGAACGGCGGGCCCAACTACGAGCAGTACTTC; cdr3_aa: CAWNGGPNYEQYF
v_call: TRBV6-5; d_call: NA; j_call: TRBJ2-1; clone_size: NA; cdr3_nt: TGTGCCAGCAGCCTCGGACAGCTTTACAATGAGCAGTTCTTC; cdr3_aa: CASSLGQLYNEQFF
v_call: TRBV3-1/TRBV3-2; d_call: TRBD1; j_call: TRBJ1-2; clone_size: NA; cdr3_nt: TGTGCCAGCAGCCAAGCTGGGACAGCTAACTATGGCTACACCTTC; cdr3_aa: CASSQAGTANYGYTF
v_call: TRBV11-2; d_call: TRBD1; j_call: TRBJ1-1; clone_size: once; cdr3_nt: TGTGCCAGCAGCTTAGCCGTGACAGGGGAAATTCGCACTGAAGCTTTCTTT; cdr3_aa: CASSLAVTGEIRTEAFF
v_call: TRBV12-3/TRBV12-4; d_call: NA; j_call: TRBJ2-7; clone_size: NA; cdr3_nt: TGTGCCAGCAGTTATCTAACCTACGAGCAGTACTTC; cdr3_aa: CASSYLTYEQYF
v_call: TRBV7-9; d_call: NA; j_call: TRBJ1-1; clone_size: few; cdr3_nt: TGTGCCAGCACCGGACACACGAACACTGAAGCTTTCTTT; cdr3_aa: CASTGHTNTEAFF
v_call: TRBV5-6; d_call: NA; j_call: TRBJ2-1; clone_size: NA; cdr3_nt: TGTGCCAGCAGCTTGGCCCGTAGGTCAGCGAGTGGGTACAATGAGCAGTTCTTC; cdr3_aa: CASSLARRSASGYNEQFF
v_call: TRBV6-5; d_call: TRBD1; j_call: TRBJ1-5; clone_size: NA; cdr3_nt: TGTGCCAGCAGCCAGACAGGGGGAGGAAATCAGCCCCAGCATTTT; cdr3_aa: CASSQTGGGNQPQHF
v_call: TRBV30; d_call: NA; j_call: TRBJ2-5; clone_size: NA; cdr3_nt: TGTGCCTGGAGCGCAGGAGAGACCCAGTACTTC; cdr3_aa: CAWSAGETQYF
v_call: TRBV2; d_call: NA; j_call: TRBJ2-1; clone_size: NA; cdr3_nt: TGTGCCAGCAAGCCCGGGACTTACTACAATGAGCAGTTCTTC; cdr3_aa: CASKPGTYYNEQFF
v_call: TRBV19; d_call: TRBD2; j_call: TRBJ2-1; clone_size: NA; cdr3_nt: TGTGCCAGTAGGGTAGCGGGAGGGATTTACAATGAGCAGTTCTTC; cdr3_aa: CASRVAGGIYNEQFF
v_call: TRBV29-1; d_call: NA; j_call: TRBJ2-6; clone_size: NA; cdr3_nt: TGCAGCGTTGACAATGGGGCCAACGTCCTGACTTTC; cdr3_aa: CSVDNGANVLTF
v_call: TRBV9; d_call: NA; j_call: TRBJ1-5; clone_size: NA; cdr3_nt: TGTGCCAGCAGCTACGAGGGGGGGACCAATCAGCCCCAGCATTTT; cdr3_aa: CASSYEGGTNQPQHF
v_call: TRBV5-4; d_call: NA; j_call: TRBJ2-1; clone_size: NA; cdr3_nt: TGTGCCAGCAGTCCACCCTTCAGGGATCTCAATGAGGTGCAGTTCTTC; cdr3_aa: CASSPPFRDLNEVQFF
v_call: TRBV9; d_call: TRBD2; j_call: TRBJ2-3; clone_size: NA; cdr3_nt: TGTGCCAGCAGCCCCAGGACTAGCGGGCGGACCACAGATACGCAGTATTTT; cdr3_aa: CASSPRTSGRTTDTQYF
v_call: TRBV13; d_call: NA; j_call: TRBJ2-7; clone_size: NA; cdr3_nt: TGTGCCAGCAGCCCGGGGGGCCTCGAGCAGTACTTC; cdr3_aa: CASSPGGLEQYF
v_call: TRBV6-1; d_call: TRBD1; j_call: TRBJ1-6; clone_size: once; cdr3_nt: TGTGCCAGCAGTGCGAATCGTGGACAGGGGGGGTCACCCCTCCACTTT; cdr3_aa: CASSANRGQGGSPLHF
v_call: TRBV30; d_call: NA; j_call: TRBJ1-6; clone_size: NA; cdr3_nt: TGTGCCTGGAGTGTAGGGGTGAATTCACCCCTCCACTTT; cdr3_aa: CAWSVGVNSPLHF
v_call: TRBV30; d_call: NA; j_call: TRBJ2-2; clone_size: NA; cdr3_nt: TGTGCCTGGAGTGTACACCGCACCGGGGAGCTGTTTTTT; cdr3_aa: CAWSVHRTGELFF
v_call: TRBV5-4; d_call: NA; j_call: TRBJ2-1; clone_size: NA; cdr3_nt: TGTGCCAGCAGTTATCGGACTACCCAGCAGTTCTTC; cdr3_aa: CASSYRTTQQFF
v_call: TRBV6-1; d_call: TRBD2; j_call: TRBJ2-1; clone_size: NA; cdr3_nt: TGTGCCAGCAGTGAGCGACTAGCGGGTGAGCAGTTCTTC; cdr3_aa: CASSERLAGEQFF
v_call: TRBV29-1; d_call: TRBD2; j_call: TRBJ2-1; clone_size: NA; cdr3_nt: TGCAGCGTAGGGACTAGCACTGAGCAGTTCTTC; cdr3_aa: CSVGTSTEQFF
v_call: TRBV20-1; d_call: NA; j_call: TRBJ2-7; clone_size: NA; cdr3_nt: TGCAGTGCCATACAGGGTTACGAGCAGTACTTC; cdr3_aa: CSAIQGYEQYF
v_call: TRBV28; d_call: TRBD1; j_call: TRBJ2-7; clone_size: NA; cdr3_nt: TGTGCCAGCAGACGACAGGGGTCCTACGAGCAGTACTTC; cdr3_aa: CASRRQGSYEQYF
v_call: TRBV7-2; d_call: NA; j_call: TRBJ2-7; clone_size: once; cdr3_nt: TGTGCCAGCAGCCGTTCGGTGACAGCCTCCTACGAGCAGTACTTC; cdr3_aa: CASSRSVTASYEQYF
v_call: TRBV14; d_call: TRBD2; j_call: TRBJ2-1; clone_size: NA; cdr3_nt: TGTGCCAGCAGCCCCTGGGGGACTAGCGGCTACAATGAGCAGTTCTTC; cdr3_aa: CASSPWGTSGYNEQFF
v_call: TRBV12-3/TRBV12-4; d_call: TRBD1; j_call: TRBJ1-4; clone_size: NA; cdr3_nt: TGTGCCAGCAGGCAGGGGGACGAAAAACTGTTTTTT; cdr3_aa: CASRQGDEKLFF
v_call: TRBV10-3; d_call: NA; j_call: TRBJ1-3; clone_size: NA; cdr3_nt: TGTGCCATCATCAATTTCTCTGGAAACACCATATATTTT; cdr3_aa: CAIINFSGNTIYF
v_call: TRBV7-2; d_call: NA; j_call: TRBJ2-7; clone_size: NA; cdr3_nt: TGTGCCAGCAGCTTAACGGGAGACCCCGAGCAGTACTTC; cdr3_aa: CASSLTGDPEQYF
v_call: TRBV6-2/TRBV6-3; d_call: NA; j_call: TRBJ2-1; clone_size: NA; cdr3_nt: TGTGCCAGCAGTTATTACGTAGACAATGAGCAGTTCTTC; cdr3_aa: CASSYYVDNEQFF
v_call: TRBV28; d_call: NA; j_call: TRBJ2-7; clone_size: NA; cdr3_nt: TGTGCCAGCAGTTTATTTGGGGGGACCTACGAGCAGTACTTC; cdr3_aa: CASSLFGGTYEQYF
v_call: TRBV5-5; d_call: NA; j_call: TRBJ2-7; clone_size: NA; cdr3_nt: TGTGCCAGCAGCTTCGCGGGGGCGCGGACCTACGAGCAGTACTTC; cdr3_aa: CASSFAGARTYEQYF
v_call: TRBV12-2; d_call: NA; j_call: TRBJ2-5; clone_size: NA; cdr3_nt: TGTGCAAGTCGCCCAAGCCTCCGGGACTTGGGAGAGACCCAGTACTTC; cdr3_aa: CASRPSLRDLGETQYF
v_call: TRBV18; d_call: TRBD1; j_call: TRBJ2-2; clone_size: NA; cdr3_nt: TGTGCCAGCTCGCCGGGACAGCACACCGGGGAGCTGTTTTTT; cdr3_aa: CASSPGQHTGELFF
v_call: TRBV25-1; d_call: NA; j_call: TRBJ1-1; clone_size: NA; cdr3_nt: TGTGCCAGCAGGGCCACAGGGTCAGCTGAAGCTTTCTTT; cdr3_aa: CASRATGSAEAFF
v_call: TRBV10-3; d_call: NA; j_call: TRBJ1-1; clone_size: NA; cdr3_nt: TGTGCCATCGGCCGGGACACCGGACCGAACACTGAAGCTTTCTTT; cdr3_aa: CAIGRDTGPNTEAFF
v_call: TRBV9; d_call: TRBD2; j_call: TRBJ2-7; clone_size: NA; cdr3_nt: TGTGCCAGCAGCCCTCGCCCCGGGGGGAGCGGCGAGCAGTACTTC; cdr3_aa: CASSPRPGGSGEQYF
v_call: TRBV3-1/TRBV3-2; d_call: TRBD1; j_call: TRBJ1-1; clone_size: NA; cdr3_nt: TGTGCCAGCAGCCCAGGACAGGGTTCCGTAGCTTTCTTT; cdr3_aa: CASSPGQGSVAFF
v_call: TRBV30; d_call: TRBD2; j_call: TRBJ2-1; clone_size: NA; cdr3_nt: TGTGCCTGGAGTATGGCGGGGGGGGAGCAGTTCTTC; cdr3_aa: CAWSMAGGEQFF
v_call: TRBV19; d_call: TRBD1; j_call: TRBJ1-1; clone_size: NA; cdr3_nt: TGTGCCAGTAGTATTAGCAGGGGGTCGGATGCTTTCTTT; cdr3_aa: CASSISRGSDAFF
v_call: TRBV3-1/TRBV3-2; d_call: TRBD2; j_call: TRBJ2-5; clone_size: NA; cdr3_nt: TGTGCCGGCGGCCAGTCGGCGGGGGGCGTAGAGACCCAGTACTTC; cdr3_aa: CAGGQSAGGVETQYF
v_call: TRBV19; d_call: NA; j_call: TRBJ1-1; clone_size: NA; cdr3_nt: TGTGCCAGTAGTACGGACAGAAGCACTGAAGCTTTCTTT; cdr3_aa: CASSTDRSTEAFF
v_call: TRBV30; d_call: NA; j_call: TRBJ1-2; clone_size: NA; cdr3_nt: TGTGCCTGGGCGGGGGGGATCGGGATCTATGGCTACACCTTC; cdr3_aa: CAWAGGIGIYGYTF
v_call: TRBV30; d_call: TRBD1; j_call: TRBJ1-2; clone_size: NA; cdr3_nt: TGTGCCTGGAGTGTCCTCCCCCTACAGGGGGCCCAGCAGATTGGCTACACCTTC; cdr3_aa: CAWSVLPLQGAQQIGYTF
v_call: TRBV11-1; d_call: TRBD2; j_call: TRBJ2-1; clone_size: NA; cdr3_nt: TGTGCCAGCAGCCCCCGCCGCGGGAGATCCTACAATGAGCAGTTCTTC; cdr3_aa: CASSPRRGRSYNEQFF
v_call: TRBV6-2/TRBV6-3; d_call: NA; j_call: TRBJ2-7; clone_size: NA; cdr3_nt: TGTGCCAGCAGTAGTACAGGGTACGAGCAGTACTTC; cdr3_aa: CASSSTGYEQYF
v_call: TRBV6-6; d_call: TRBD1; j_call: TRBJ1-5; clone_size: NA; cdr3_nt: TGTGCCAGCAGCCTAAGACAGGGTGGTCAGCCCCAGCATTTT; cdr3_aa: CASSLRQGGQPQHF
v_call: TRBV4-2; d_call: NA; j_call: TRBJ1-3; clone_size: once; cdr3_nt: TGTGCCAGCAGCCAAGATCCAGGCTTCTCTGGAAACACCATATATTTT; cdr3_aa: CASSQDPGFSGNTIYF
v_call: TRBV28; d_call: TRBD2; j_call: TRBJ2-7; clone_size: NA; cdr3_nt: TGTGCCAGCAGTTTATCTCTAGCGGGGCGCTACGAGCAGTACTTC; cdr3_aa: CASSLSLAGRYEQYF
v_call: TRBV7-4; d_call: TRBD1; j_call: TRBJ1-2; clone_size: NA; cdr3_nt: TGTGCCAGAAGCCTTTCTAGACAGGGGACCTATGGCTACACCTTC; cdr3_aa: CARSLSRQGTYGYTF
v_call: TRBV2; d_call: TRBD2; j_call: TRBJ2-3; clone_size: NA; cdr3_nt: TGTGCCAGCAGTGGGGACTTAGCGGGAAAGGGCACAGATACGCAGTATTTT; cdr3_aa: CASSGDLAGKGTDTQYF
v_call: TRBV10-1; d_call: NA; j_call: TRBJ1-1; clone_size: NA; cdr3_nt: TGCGCCAGCAGTGGGGGGCGCGCATCTGAAGCTTTCTTT; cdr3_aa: CASSGGRASEAFF